This T cell receptor beta chain was obtained from a study of regulatory T cells in long-lasting Graves disease. Arm-PCR of CDR3 regions and iRepertoire HTBI primers were the basis on which TCR beta libraries were built. TCRdb passed the multiplex PCR reads through MiXCR, listing each CDR3 protein once. This repertoire shows roughly 510,000 distinct CDR3 sequences, about 16% found once; its top ten account for 12%. Germline CDR1 is LGHDT and CDR2 is YNNKEL (reference sequence). There are 15 residues in the CDR3. V shed 4 bases and J 5 bases; nucleotides not matched to a gene: 10. This clonotype turned up a few times. Sample time point: newly diagnosed GD, antithyroid drugs for less than 3 months. The TCR library used RNA extracted from PBMCs. These data were likewise used in another study, on T cells in Graves' hyperthyroidism and ophthalmopathy. Per that paper: Most thyroid clonotypes with frequency above 0.001 were detected in blood.

The origin of this receptor is a man between 18 and 35 years old with Graves disease. V and J are TRBV3-1 and TRBJ2-7, with TRBD2 identical over 8 bases. Sequencing was performed on peripheral blood mononuclear cells (PBMCs), taken at new diagnosis, from a patient treated with antithyroid drugs. As DNA, the CDR3 is TGTGCCAGCAGCCCTATTCGGGGGGGACTCCACGAGCAGTACTTC. This translates into CASSPIRGGLHEQYF.